The rows below give T cell receptor beta chains drawn from one sample of a study of response to subunit inactivated influenza vaccine. TCRdb redid the calling of the RT-PCR reads with MiXCR, one entry per CDR3 protein. Of more than 700,000 distinct CDR3 sequences in the sample, 21% were seen once. The specimen was PBMCs from blood, collected about 5 days after vaccination. The receptors derive from a man aged 50 to 60 who received an inactivated influenza vaccine. CDR3s include the opening cysteine and the closing phenylalanine or tryptophan. D genes are given only for firm matches. Part of the rows lack a size; the others show once, few, many or a class for expanded clones.

NA NA TRBJ2-5 TRBV5-1 CASSFSGTPQETQYF TGCGCCAGCAGCTTCTCCGGGACGCCCCAAGAGACCCAGTACTTC
NA NA TRBJ2-5 TRBV6-1 CASSPQVSQETQYF TGTGCCAGCAGCCCCCAGGTGTCCCAAGAGACCCAGTACTTC
NA NA TRBJ2-1 TRBV5-1 CASSLANVGGNEQFF TGCGCCAGCAGCTTGGCCAATGTGGGAGGCAATGAGCAGTTCTTC
NA TRBD1 TRBJ1-4 TRBV12-3/TRBV12-4 CASSTYRGQGKLFF TGTGCCAGCAGTACCTACAGGGGGCAGGGAAAACTGTTTTTT
few NA TRBJ1-5 TRBV4-3 CASSQVRNSNQPQHF TGCGCCAGCAGCCAAGTACGGAATAGCAATCAGCCCCAGCATTTT
NA NA TRBJ2-3 TRBV4-3 CASSDVGITDTQYF TGCGCCAGCAGCGACGTGGGGATCACAGATACGCAGTATTTT
few NA TRBJ2-7 TRBV12-3/TRBV12-4 CASSLMASKYEQYF TGTGCCAGCAGTTTAATGGCTAGTAAATACGAGCAGTACTTC
NA NA TRBJ2-1 TRBV12-3/TRBV12-4 CASRQTTGSYNEQFF TGTGCCAGCAGACAAACAACAGGGTCCTACAATGAGCAGTTCTTC
few NA TRBJ1-3 TRBV12-3/TRBV12-4 CASSFNTIYF TGTGCCAGCAGTTTCAACACCATATATTTT
many TRBD2 TRBJ2-1 TRBV12-3/TRBV12-4 CASSSGLAGASYNEQFF TGTGCCAGCAGTTCCGGACTAGCGGGAGCCTCCTACAATGAGCAGTTCTTC
many TRBD2 TRBJ2-5 TRBV7-9 CASSPGPTSGETQYF TGTGCCAGCAGTCCCGGCCCGACTAGCGGAGAGACCCAGTACTTC
few TRBD1 TRBJ2-1 TRBV6-5 CASSSPTGPYNEQFF TGTGCCAGCAGTTCCCCGACAGGGCCGTACAATGAGCAGTTCTTC
once NA TRBJ2-1 TRBV30 CAWSGRWGYNEQFF TGTGCCTGGAGTGGTAGGTGGGGATACAATGAGCAGTTCTTC
few NA TRBJ2-1 TRBV7-9 CASTLSVWGRNEQFF TGTGCCAGCACCTTAAGTGTTTGGGGGCGAAATGAGCAGTTCTTC
NA NA TRBJ1-6 TRBV20-1 CSAPPREGSRALHF TGCAGTGCTCCACCCCGGGAGGGGAGTAGGGCCCTCCACTTT
NA TRBD1 TRBJ1-6 TRBV18 CASSLTGTASPLHF TGTGCCAGCTCACTCACCGGGACAGCTTCACCCCTCCACTTT
NA NA TRBJ1-1 TRBV3-1 CASSQDPKGEAFF TGTGCCAGCAGCCAAGACCCCAAGGGGGAAGCTTTCTTT
few TRBD1 TRBJ2-7 TRBV7-8 CASSIRKSGQASYEQYF TGTGCCAGCAGCATCAGGAAGTCGGGACAGGCATCCTACGAGCAGTACTTC
few NA TRBJ1-5 TRBV27 CASSYRRVTGNQPQHF TGTGCCAGCAGTTACCGACGGGTTACAGGAAATCAGCCCCAGCATTTT
NA TRBD1 TRBJ2-7 TRBV25-1 CASSPGQGATYEQYF TGTGCCAGCAGTCCCGGACAGGGGGCTACCTACGAGCAGTACTTC
NA NA TRBJ2-7 TRBV18 CASSPPTGGSSYEQYF TGTGCCAGCTCACCACCGACGGGGGGCTCCAGCTACGAGCAGTACTTC
many TRBD1 TRBJ2-1 TRBV29-1 CSVGTEPIVGKFF TGCAGCGTGGGGACAGAACCAATTGTTGGGAAGTTCTTC
NA NA TRBJ2-6 TRBV10-3 CAISESSGVGPGANVLTF TGTGCCATCAGTGAGTCCTCGGGGGTCGGGCCTGGGGCCAACGTCCTGACTTTC
NA NA TRBJ2-1 TRBV25-1 CASSPRQGFNEQFF TGTGCCAGCAGTCCACGTCAGGGGTTCAATGAGCAGTTCTTC
many NA TRBJ2-7 TRBV27 CASSFGRTSYEQYF TGTGCCAGCAGTTTCGGACGTACCTCCTACGAGCAGTACTTC
NA TRBD2 TRBJ2-1 TRBV27 CASSFVTSGRAHYNEQFF TGTGCCAGCAGTTTTGTAACTAGCGGGAGGGCTCACTACAATGAGCAGTTCTTC
NA NA TRBJ2-1 TRBV7-2 CASSRISGRNEQFF TGTGCCAGCAGCCGAATTAGCGGTCGCAATGAGCAGTTCTTC
NA TRBD2 TRBJ2-1 TRBV12-3/TRBV12-4 CASSFTSADNEQFF TGTGCCAGCAGTTTCACTAGCGCCGACAATGAGCAGTTCTTC
NA NA TRBJ2-7 TRBV7-2 CASSSLYWREGAEQYF TGTGCCAGCAGCTCCCTATATTGGAGGGAAGGGGCCGAGCAGTACTTC
NA TRBD1 TRBJ2-2 TRBV4-3 CASSQSGGGELFF TGCGCCAGCAGCCAATCAGGGGGCGGGGAGCTGTTTTTT
many NA TRBJ1-1 TRBV12-3/TRBV12-4 CASSLSGRGTEAFF TGTGCCAGCAGTTTAAGCGGAAGGGGCACTGAAGCTTTCTTT